Shown below are 12 T cell receptor beta chains from a single sample sequenced in a study of T cell changes during pregnancy in multiple sclerosis. Assay used: immunoSEQ multiplex PCR; TCRdb lists only in-frame clones, some missing. This table holds about 79,000 clones, 75% to 95% found once. The specimen comprised CD4+ T cells from peripheral blood mononuclear cells, sampled in the second trimester of pregnancy. Receptors originate from a female donor with multiple sclerosis, enrolled in a pregnancy study.

The CDR3 loop is CASSQVNAQGSGYTF. CDR3 sequence (DNA): TGCGCCAGCAGCCAAGTTAACGCACAGGGGTCGGGCTACACCTTC. The rearrangement joins TRBV4-3 to TRBJ1-2, with 7 bases lining up with TRBD1. This CDR3 region has 15 residues. Trimming cost V 1 base and J 8 bases; bases outside gene matches: 10. The germline V gene encodes CDR1 LGHNA and CDR2 YSLEER.

The genes are TRBV30 and TRBJ1-2; D remains ambiguous. There are 15 residues in the CDR3. Germline-derived CDR1 and CDR2 are GTSNPN and SVGIG (reference sequence). Trimming shortened V by 8 bases and J by 4 bases, and 23 bases separated the two germline ends. The CDR3 region is CALRGEATAVYGYTF. In DNA, the CDR3 is TGTGCCCTGCGGGGTGAGGCTACAGCGGTCTATGGCTACACCTTC.

The CDR3 bases are TGTGCCAGCAGCTTAACACAGTACTACGAGCAGTACTTC. As protein: CASSLTQYYEQYF. This chain uses TRBV7-3 with TRBJ2-7; D not resolved. CDR3 length equals 13 residues. V was cut by 0 bases and J by 3 bases, with 6 bases left in between. Germline CDR1 reads SGHTA; CDR2 reads FQGTGA.

This clone has a single count. The chain is built from TRBV7-2 and TRBJ2-1, with D possibly matching TRBD1 (6 bases). Trimming removed 5 bases from V and 8 bases from J, with 19 bases in between. In germline, CDR1 is SGHTA, CDR2 FQGNSA. The CDR3 loop spans 15 amino acids. The CDR3: CASSARGNSGYEQFF. DNA for the CDR3: TGTGCCAGCAGCGCCAGGGGAAATAGTGGATATGAGCAGTTCTTC.

The chain has TRBV7-8 and TRBJ1-5; D remains ambiguous. The CDR3 contains 15 residues. CDR1 and CDR2 (germline): SGHVS, FQNEAQ. The V end lost 2 bases, the J end lost 0 bases, and 8 bases lay between the germline ends. The CDR3 loop reads CASSLQEASNQPQHF. The DNA for the CDR3 is TGTGCCAGCAGCTTACAGGAGGCTAGCAATCAGCCCCAGCATTTT.

The chain links TRBV5-1 to TRBJ1-2; TRBD1 is a possible D gene (6 bases). V lost 2 bases to trimming and J lost 1 base, with 15 bases between them. Germline CDR1 reads SGHRS; CDR2 reads YFSETQ. This CDR3 is 16 amino acids long. The CDR3 bases are TGCGCCAGCAGCTTCGTTGGGACACAGAGTAACTATGGCTACACCTTC. It codes for CASSFVGTQSNYGYTF.

This clone occurred once. V gene TRBV19 combines with J gene TRBJ1-3, with 9 nucleotides matching TRBD1. The CDR3 totals 17 residues. Unmatched junction bases numbered 6, after V lost 3 bases and J lost 0 bases. Germline V gives CDR1 LNHDA, CDR2 SQIVND (reference sequence). The CDR3 protein is CASSIWTGVNSGNTIYF. As DNA, the CDR3 is TGTGCCAGTAGTATCTGGACAGGGGTCAACTCTGGAAACACCATATATTTT.

The genes are TRBV14 and TRBJ1-2; 7 bases align to TRBD1. The CDR3 is 12 residues long. Looked up from germline, CDR1 is SGHDN and CDR2 is FVKESK. V was pared by 4 bases and J by 8 bases, with 4 bases of the junction left unmatched. The CDR3 bases are TGTGCCAGCAGCCGGACAGGTCGGGGCTACACCTTC. Translated, it gives CASSRTGRGYTF.

The genes are TRBV6-5 and TRBJ2-5, with 10 nucleotides matching TRBD1. Germline assignment: CDR1 MNHEY and CDR2 SVGAGI. J gave up 7 bases and V 3 bases, and 5 bases lay outside the gene matches. The CDR3 covers 14 residues. The CDR3 DNA is TGTGCCAGCAGTTATGGACAGGGGGAAGGGACCCAGTACTTC. Translating it yields CASSYGQGEGTQYF.

This clone was observed a single time. The chain links TRBV19 to TRBJ2-1; 9 bases match TRBD2. V trimming: 7 bases; J trimming: 1 base; junction bases outside the gene matches: 5. The CDR3 sequence is 15 residues long. Germline assignment: CDR1 LNHDA and CDR2 SQIVND (reference sequence). CDR3 coding DNA: TGTGCCAGTACCCTTAGCGGGAGTTCCTACAATGAGCAGTTCTTC. It specifies CASTLSGSSYNEQFF.

The CDR3 nucleotides are TGCGCCAGCAGCTTCGAGCAACCCACAGATACGCAGTATTTT. It codes for CASSFEQPTDTQYF. The V and J genes are TRBV5-1 and TRBJ2-3; D call uncertain. The CDR3 is 14 residues long. Looked up from germline, CDR1 is SGHRS and CDR2 is YFSETQ. V lost 2 bases, J lost 2 bases, and 9 bases lay in between.

The rearrangement links TRBV18 to TRBJ2-7; 10 bases line up with TRBD1. Unmatched junction bases numbered 6, after V lost 6 bases and J lost 1 base. The CDR3 contains 15 residues. CDR1 KGHSH and CDR2 LQKENI come from the germline V gene. CDR3 DNA: TGTGCCAGCTCGTCCGGGACAGGGGCTTCCTACGAGCAGTACTTC. Translating it yields CASSSGTGASYEQYF.